This TCR beta chain was retrieved from a study of T-cell reconstitution after alpha-beta-depleted transplantation in children. CDR3 size: 17 residues. Germline V gene data show CDR1 as MNHEY and CDR2 as SVGAGI. V lost 2 bases, J lost 0 bases, and 14 bases lay in between. TCRbeta library preparation incorporated unique molecular identifiers. TCRdb reprocessed the PCR reads via MiXCR and lists one record per CDR3 protein. The data contain roughly 220,000 distinct CDR3 sequences, about 8.8% of them seen just once; the ten biggest clones take up around 5%. The material was PBMCs from the stem cell graft donor, obtained from the stem cell graft. This rearrangement joins TRBV6-5 to TRBJ1-5; D is undetermined. The clonotype was recovered from a human donor who donated a stem cell graft to a child with SCID. CDR3 in DNA: TGTGCCAGCAGTTACCACCCGGACGAGAATAGCAATCAGCCCCAGCATTTT. Its protein is CASSYHPDENSNQPQHF.